The T cell receptor beta chain under discussion was sequenced for a study of OX40 agonist ivuxolimab in advanced cancers. Looking at the study overall: Patients were infused with ivuxolimab every 2 weeks at 0.01 to 10 mg/kg. People who had prior anti-PD-1, anti-PD-L1 or anti-CTLA-4 therapy could take part, and around 39% had some.

Trimming took off 1 base at V and 1 base at J, with 10 bases between the two ends. The CDR3 is 14 amino acids. Germline CDR1 reads SQVTM; CDR2 reads ANQGSEA. The data were produced by immunoSEQ multiplex PCR, yet TCRdb's version contains in-frame clones alone and is incomplete. The sample consists of over 40,000 clones, roughly 80% of them appearing once. The sequence was obtained from an adult with an advanced solid tumor such as melanoma, head and neck, liver or kidney cancer. The chain employs TRBV29-1 and TRBJ1-1; a weak D match, TRBD1 (5 bases). This material consisted of CD4+ or CD8+ T cells sorted from blood, taken in a trial of the OX40 agonist ivuxolimab. DNA for the CDR3: TGCAGCGTTGAAGGGGGGGAAGAGAACACTGAAGCTTTCTTT. This gives the protein CSVEGGEENTEAFF.